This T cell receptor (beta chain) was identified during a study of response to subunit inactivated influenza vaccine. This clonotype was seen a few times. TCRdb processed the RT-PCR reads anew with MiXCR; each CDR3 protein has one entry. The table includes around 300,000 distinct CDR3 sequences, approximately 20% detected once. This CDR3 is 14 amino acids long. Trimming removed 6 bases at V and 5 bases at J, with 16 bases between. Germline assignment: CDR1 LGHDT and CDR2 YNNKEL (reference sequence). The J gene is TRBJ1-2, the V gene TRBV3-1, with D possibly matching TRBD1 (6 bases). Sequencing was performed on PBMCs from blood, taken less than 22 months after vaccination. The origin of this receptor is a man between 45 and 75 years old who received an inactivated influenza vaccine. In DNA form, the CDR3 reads TGTGCCAGCAGGGACTCCGGGACACCTTATGGCTACACCTTC. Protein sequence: CASRDSGTPYGYTF.